The subject of this entry is one T cell receptor (beta chain). The CDR3 has 13 amino acids. Germline CDR1 reads MDHEN; CDR2 reads SYDVKM. Trimming took 9 bases from V and 5 from J; bases not matched to a gene: 5. This entry belongs to a study of blood T cell repertoires in COVID-19. Study-level background: Sources were T cells, B-cell-depleted T cells, or PBMCs; the material itself was cDNA or gDNA.

Generated by immunoSEQ multiplex PCR, the TCRdb table keeps only in-frame clones and is missing some. The data contain around 200,000 clones, about 85% of them seen just once; the ten biggest clones take up 15% to 20%. The receptor's source is a woman older than 75 with active or convalescent COVID-19. The specimen sequenced was peripheral blood. The chain is built from TRBV28 and TRBJ1-1; 11 bases align to TRBD1. CDR3 protein: CASRTGGKTEAFF. The CDR3 DNA follows: TGTGCCAGTCGGACAGGGGGCAAAACTGAAGCTTTCTTT.